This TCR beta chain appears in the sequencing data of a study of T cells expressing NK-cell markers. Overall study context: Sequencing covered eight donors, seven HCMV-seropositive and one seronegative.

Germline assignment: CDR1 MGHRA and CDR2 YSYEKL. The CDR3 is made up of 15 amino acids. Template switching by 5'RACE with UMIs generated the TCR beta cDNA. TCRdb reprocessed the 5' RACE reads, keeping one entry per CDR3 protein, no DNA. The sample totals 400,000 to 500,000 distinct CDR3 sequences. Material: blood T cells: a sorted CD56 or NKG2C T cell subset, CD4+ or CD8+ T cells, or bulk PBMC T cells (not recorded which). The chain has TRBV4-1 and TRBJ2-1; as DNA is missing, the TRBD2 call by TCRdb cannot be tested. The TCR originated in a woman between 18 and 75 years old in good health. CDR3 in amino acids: CASSQDPGLRPEQFF.